This T cell receptor (beta chain) was identified in a study of T cells in tuberculosis. Study as a whole: This South African cohort compared adolescents with or without latent tuberculosis against adults with active tuberculosis. Overall study findings and caveats: Using the GMM-specific repertoire gave around 87% accuracy versus roughly 74% with motifs. GMM-specific TCRs were nearer to active tuberculosis alpha repertoires, suggesting expansion.

In germline, CDR1 is SGHNT, CDR2 YENEEA. This CDR3 has 15 amino acids. Trimming took 4 bases from V and 2 from J, leaving 14 bases between them. As concerns this clone: Its antigen is currently unknown.

Sequenced by immunoSEQ multiplex PCR; TCRdb stores in-frame clones only, minus some. The sample shows tens of thousands of clones, 94% of them seen only once. The clonotype was recovered from a donor between 10 and 35 years old with latent tuberculosis or without tuberculosis infection. Sequenced: PBMCs. V usage is TRBV11-3 and J usage is TRBJ1-1; no clear D gene. The CDR3: CASSYRQEPNTEAFF. The CDR3 DNA is TGTGCCAGCAGCTATCGCCAGGAACCTAACACTGAAGCTTTCTTT.